A single sample gave rise to the 21 T cell receptor beta chains below, sequenced in a study of shared clonotypes between healthy human individuals. The assay was immunoSEQ multiplex PCR, and TCRdb's table has in-frame clones only and misses some. The table includes roughly 2.2 million clones, 85% to 95% detected once. The sequenced sample was naive CD4+ T cells from PBMCs. Indicated subset: CD45RA+ positively selected. The receptors derive from a man between 18 and 29 years old in good health. Some clones in this sample may be carry-over from other donors' samples.

The chain recombines TRBV28 with TRBJ1-1; D possibly corresponds to TRBD1 (5 bases). CDR1 is MDHEN and CDR2 is SYDVKM in the germline V gene. Deletions cut 2 bases from V and 6 bases from J, with 13 bases between. The CDR3 is 14 amino acids. CDR3 loop: CASSLPRPGPEAFF. CDR3 nucleotides: TGTGCCAGCAGTTTACCCCGACCGGGGCCTGAAGCTTTCTTT.

The V and J genes are TRBV7-2 and TRBJ2-7; D is ambiguous. V was cut by 5 bases and J by 0 bases, with 14 bases left in between. This CDR3 has 15 amino acids. The germline CDR1 and CDR2 sequences are SGHTA and FQGNSA. The CDR3 here is CASSVDVASSYEQYF. The CDR3 DNA reads TGTGCCAGCAGCGTAGACGTCGCCAGCTCCTACGAGCAGTACTTC.

This chain uses TRBV2 with TRBJ2-1; TRBD2 matches 7 bases. This CDR3 region has 15 residues. V lost 4 bases to trimming and J lost 4 bases; unmatched junction nucleotides: 7. Germline V lookup: CDR1 SNHLY, CDR2 FYNNEI. The CDR3 sequence is CASSVLTSVYNEQFF. DNA of the CDR3: TGTGCCAGCAGTGTGTTAACTAGCGTATACAATGAGCAGTTCTTC.

Worth noting for this clone: Distinct nucleotide sequences in the sample also encode this CDR3. The chain combines TRBV5-1 with TRBJ2-7; TRBD2 aligns across 8 bases. The J segment lost 4 bases and the V segment lost 4 bases, leaving 7 bases of the junction unmatched. Germline assignment: CDR1 SGHRS and CDR2 YFSETQ. The CDR3 length is 14 residues. The CDR3 protein is CASSLEAGAYEQYF. The CDR3 bases are TGCGCCAGCAGCCTCGAAGCGGGAGCGTACGAGCAGTACTTC.

This sequence joins TRBV6-5 and TRBJ2-5; TRBD1 agrees at 8 bases. In germline, CDR1 is MNHEY, CDR2 SVGAGI. J was trimmed by 1 base and V by 1 base; bases with no gene match: 5. The CDR3 runs to 16 residues. The CDR3 DNA reads TGTGCCAGCAGTTACTTAAGGACAGGGTCCCAAGAGACCCAGTACTTC. It codes for CASSYLRTGSQETQYF.

The chain uses TRBV18 and TRBJ1-2, with 8 nucleotides matching TRBD1. Germline trimming cut 8 bases from V and 3 bases from J; bases unmatched to any gene: 5. Germline-derived CDR1 and CDR2 are KGHSH and LQKENI. This CDR3 is built from 13 residues. The CDR3 reads CASQTGVDYGYTF. DNA of the CDR3: TGTGCCAGCCAGACAGGGGTGGACTATGGCTACACCTTC.

The CDR3 bases are TGCGCCAGCGAGCGGAGGGGGGTGGGCGAGCAGTACTTC. Translating it yields CASERRGVGEQYF. This sequence joins TRBV5-1 and TRBJ2-7; D possibly uses TRBD1 or TRBD2 (6 bases each). Between the trimmed V and J ends, which lost 7 bases and 6 bases, there was a span of 17 bases. CDR3 length equals 13 residues. The germline V gene encodes CDR1 SGHRS and CDR2 YFSETQ. The full variable domain, rest sourced from reference TRBV5-1 and TRBJ2-7, is KAGVTQTPRYLIKTRGQQVTLSCSPISGHRSVSWYQQTPGQGLQFLFEYFSETQRNKGNFPGRFSGRQFSNSRSEMNVSTLELGDSALYLCASERRGVGEQYFGPGTRLTVT.

The gene calls are TRBV6-6 and TRBJ1-2; no definite D call. Germline V gives CDR1 MNHNY, CDR2 SVGAGI (reference sequence). With 7 bases removed from V and 7 bases from J, the gap between germline ends came to 22 bases. The CDR3 covers 15 residues. The CDR3 spells CASTQHETPGSGYTF. The CDR3 nucleotides read TGTGCCAGCACCCAACACGAGACGCCAGGAAGTGGCTACACCTTC.

This chain joins TRBV25-1 and TRBJ2-2, with D perhaps TRBD1 (6 bases). Germline CDR1 is MGHDK and CDR2 is SYGVNS. The length of the CDR3 is 16 residues. V gave up 1 base and J gave up 2 bases, with 11 bases separating them. The CDR3 spells CASSESGTRNTGELFF. CDR3 in DNA: TGTGCCAGCAGTGAATCGGGGACAAGAAACACCGGGGAGCTGTTTTTT.

This clone was seen once. This chain links TRBV10-3 with TRBJ1-2; tentative D call: TRBD1 (5 bases). The CDR3 totals 16 residues. Germline V gene lookup returns CDR1 ENHRY and CDR2 SYGVKD. Trimming took off 1 base at V and 4 bases at J, with 16 bases between the two ends. This CDR3 is CAISEWEGRTTYGYTF. The CDR3 DNA is TGTGCCATCAGTGAGTGGGAGGGGCGGACAACCTATGGCTACACCTTC.

The V gene is TRBV7-9, the J gene TRBJ1-2, with D perhaps matching TRBD1 (6 bases). Per the germline V gene, CDR1 is SEHNR and CDR2 is FQNEAQ (reference sequence). This CDR3 contains 15 residues. V was trimmed by 5 bases and J by 6 bases, leaving 19 bases between them. CDR3 loop: CASSAPWGGENGYTF. CDR3 coding DNA: TGTGCCAGCAGCGCACCGTGGGGGGGCGAGAATGGCTACACCTTC.

This clone has just a few counts. The V and J genes are TRBV29-1 and TRBJ1-1; D is perhaps TRBD1 (5 bases). The germline gives CDR1 SQVTM, CDR2 ANQGSEA. V lost 5 bases and J lost 5, with 12 bases in between. The CDR3 contains 12 residues. CDR3 loop: CSVKRGTTEAFF. The DNA for the CDR3 is TGCAGCGTTAAGAGGGGAACGACTGAAGCTTTCTTT.

This clone was counted once. This CDR3 is CASSLSLENTEAFF. The CDR3 DNA sequence: TGCGCCAGCAGCTTGAGTTTGGAGAACACTGAAGCTTTCTTT. The V call is TRBV5-1, the J call TRBJ1-1; D is unresolved. Per germline, CDR1 SGHRS and CDR2 YFSETQ. V was cut by 1 base and J by 1 base, with 8 bases left in between. The CDR3 has 14 amino acids.

This clone has just a few counts. Different DNA sequences within this sample yield the same CDR3. The CDR3 region has the DNA TGTGCCAGCAGTTTACCGGGGACTGAAGCTTTCTTT. Translating it yields CASSLPGTEAFF. This chain connects TRBV28 to TRBJ1-1; D is undetermined. The ends were cut back, 2 bases at V and 5 bases at J, with 6 bases in the middle. The CDR3 sequence is 12 residues long. The germline CDR1 and CDR2 sequences are MDHEN and SYDVKM.

The table lists this clone with a count of one. The chain links TRBV28 to TRBJ1-4, with D maybe TRBD1 (5 bases). CDR1 is MDHEN and CDR2 is SYDVKM in the germline V gene. Trimming shortened V by 2 bases and J by 3 bases, and 13 bases separated the two germline ends. The CDR3 is 16 residues long. The CDR3, as DNA: TGTGCCAGCAGTTTAGTTGGACATCTTTCTAATGAAAAACTGTTTTTT. Residues: CASSLVGHLSNEKLFF.

The V call is TRBV5-1, the J call TRBJ2-7; 12 bases fit TRBD2. The J segment lost 5 bases and the V segment lost 0 bases, leaving 9 bases of the junction unmatched. The CDR3 is 17 residues long. Germline values: CDR1 SGHRS, CDR2 YFSETQ. The CDR3 DNA reads as TGCGCCAGCAGCTTGGCTCTAGCGGGAGGGCCTACGGACGAGCAGTACTTC. Amino acids: CASSLALAGGPTDEQYF.

V gene TRBV18 combines with J gene TRBJ2-3; 12 bases map to TRBD2. CDR3 length: 15 residues. Unmatched junction bases numbered 3, after V lost 5 bases and J lost 3 bases. Germline lookup yields CDR1 KGHSH and CDR2 LQKENI. The CDR3 sequence is CASSRGLAGTDTQYF. DNA of the CDR3: TGTGCCAGCTCAAGAGGACTAGCGGGGACAGATACGCAGTATTTT.

V is TRBV5-4 and J is TRBJ2-3; TRBD1 matches 8 bases. Unmatched junction bases numbered 4, after V lost 0 bases and J lost 7 bases. The CDR3 has 14 amino acids. CDR1 and CDR2 (germline): SGHNT, YYREEE (reference sequence). CDR3: CASSLDRGSNTQYF. CDR3 DNA: TGTGCCAGCAGCTTGGACAGGGGGTCAAATACGCAGTATTTT.

The chain carries TRBV11-2 and TRBJ1-2; a weak D match, TRBD1 (6 bases). The CDR3 is 17 amino acids. The V end lost 0 bases, the J end lost 8 bases, and 22 bases lay between the germline ends. Per germline, CDR1 SGHAT and CDR2 FQNNGV. DNA of the CDR3: TGTGCCAGCAGCTTAGATGTTTGGTCCCGGCCAGGGGTAGGCTACACCTTC. Amino acid sequence: CASSLDVWSRPGVGYTF. The complete variable domain, with remaining parts taken from reference TRBV11-2 and TRBJ1-2, reads EAGVAQSPRYKIIEKRQSVAFWCNPISGHATLYWYQQILGQGPKLLIQFQNNGVVDDSQLPKDRFSAERLKGVDSTLKIQPAKLEDSAVYLCASSLDVWSRPGVGYTFGSGTRLTVV.

The rearrangement uses TRBV6-5 and TRBJ2-4; D not resolved. V shed 6 bases and J shed 0 bases, with 9 bases lying between them. The CDR3 has 14 residues. Germline assignment: CDR1 MNHEY and CDR2 SVGAGI. In DNA form, the CDR3 reads TGTGCCAGCAGACGGACGGGAGCCAAAAACATTCAGTACTTC. Its protein is CASRRTGAKNIQYF.

The sample holds one count of this clone. The V call is TRBV28, the J call TRBJ2-7; TRBD1 aligns across 7 bases. Germline-derived CDR1 and CDR2 are MDHEN and SYDVKM. V was pared by 6 bases and J by 0 bases, with 11 bases of the junction left unmatched. This CDR3 comprises 16 residues. Written as DNA, the CDR3 is TGTGCCAGCAGGGGCACACCGGGACAGCCCTCCTACGAGCAGTACTTC. This gives the protein CASRGTPGQPSYEQYF.